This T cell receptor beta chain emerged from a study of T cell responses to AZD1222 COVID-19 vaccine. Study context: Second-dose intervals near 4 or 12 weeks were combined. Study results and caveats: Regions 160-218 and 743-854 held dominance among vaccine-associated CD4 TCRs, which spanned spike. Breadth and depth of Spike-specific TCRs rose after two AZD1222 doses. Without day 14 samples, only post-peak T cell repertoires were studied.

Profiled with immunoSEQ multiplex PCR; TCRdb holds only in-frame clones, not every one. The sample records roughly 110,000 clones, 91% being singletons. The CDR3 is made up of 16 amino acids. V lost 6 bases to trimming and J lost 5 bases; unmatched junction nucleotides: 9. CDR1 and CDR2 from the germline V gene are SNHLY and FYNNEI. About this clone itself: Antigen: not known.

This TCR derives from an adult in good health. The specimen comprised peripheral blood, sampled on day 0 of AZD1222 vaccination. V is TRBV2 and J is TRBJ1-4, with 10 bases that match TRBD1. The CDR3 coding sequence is TGTGCCAGCAGGGGAGGACAGGGGGGTCCAAATGAAAAACTGTTTTTT. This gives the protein CASRGGQGGPNEKLFF. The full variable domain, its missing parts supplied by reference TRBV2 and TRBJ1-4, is EPEVTQTPSHQVTQMGQEVILRCVPISNHLYFYWYRQILGQKVEFLVSFYNNEISEKSEIFDDQFSVERPDGSNFTLKIRSTKLEDSAMYFCASRGGQGGPNEKLFFGSGTQLSVL.